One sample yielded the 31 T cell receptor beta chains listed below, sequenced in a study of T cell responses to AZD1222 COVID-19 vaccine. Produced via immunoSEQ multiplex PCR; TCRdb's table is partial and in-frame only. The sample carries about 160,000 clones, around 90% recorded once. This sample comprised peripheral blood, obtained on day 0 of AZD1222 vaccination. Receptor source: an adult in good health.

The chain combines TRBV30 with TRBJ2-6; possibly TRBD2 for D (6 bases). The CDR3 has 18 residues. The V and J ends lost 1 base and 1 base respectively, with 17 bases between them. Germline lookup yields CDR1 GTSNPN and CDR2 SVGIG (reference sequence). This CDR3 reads CAWSAAGGLGSGANVLTF. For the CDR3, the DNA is TGTGCCTGGAGTGCCGCCGGGGGATTAGGGTCTGGGGCCAACGTCCTGACTTTC.

The CDR3 protein is CASSSSHSNQPQHF. The CDR3, as DNA: TGCGCCAGCAGCTCGTCCCATAGCAATCAGCCCCAGCATTTT. This sequence joins TRBV4-3 and TRBJ1-5; D unclear. V gave up 5 bases and J gave up 0 bases, with 8 bases separating them. Germline CDR1 LGHNA, CDR2 YSLEER. The CDR3 length is 14 residues.

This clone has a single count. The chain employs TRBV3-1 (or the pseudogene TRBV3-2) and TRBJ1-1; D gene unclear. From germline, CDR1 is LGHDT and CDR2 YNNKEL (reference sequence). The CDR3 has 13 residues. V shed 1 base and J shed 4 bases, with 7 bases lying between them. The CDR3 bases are TGTGCCAGCAGCCAAGGGGTCCCCACTGAAGCTTTCTTT. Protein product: CASSQGVPTEAFF.

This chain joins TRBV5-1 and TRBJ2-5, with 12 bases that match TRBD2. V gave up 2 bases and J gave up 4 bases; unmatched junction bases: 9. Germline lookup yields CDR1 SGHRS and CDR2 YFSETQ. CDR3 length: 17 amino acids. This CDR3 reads CASSFKLAGGGGETQYF. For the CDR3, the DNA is TGCGCCAGCAGCTTTAAACTAGCGGGAGGCGGGGGAGAGACCCAGTACTTC.

The CDR3 DNA reads TGTGCCAGCAGTGAAGGTAGGGTCCAGCCCCAGCATTTT. This encodes CASSEGRVQPQHF. The chain couples TRBV6-1 to TRBJ1-5; D unresolved. Trimming took 1 base from V and 7 from J, leaving 8 bases between them. Per germline, CDR1 MNHNS and CDR2 SASEGT. The CDR3 runs 13 residues.

CDR3 DNA: TGTGCCAGCAGGGGACAGGCGAACACCGGGGAGCTGTTTTTT. Amino acid sequence: CASRGQANTGELFF. The chain links TRBV27 to TRBJ2-2; 8 bases line up with TRBD1. CDR3 length: 14 residues. CDR1 MNHEY and CDR2 SMNVEV come from the germline V gene (reference sequence). The V segment lost 6 bases and the J segment 0 bases; nucleotides outside the gene matches: 0.

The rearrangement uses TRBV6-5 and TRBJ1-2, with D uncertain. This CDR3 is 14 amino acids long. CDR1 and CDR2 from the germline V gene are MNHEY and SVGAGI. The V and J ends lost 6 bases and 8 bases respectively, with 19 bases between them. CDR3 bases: TGTGCCAGCAGCTCGTTCCTTAGGGAACAGGGCTACACCTTC. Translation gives CASSSFLREQGYTF.

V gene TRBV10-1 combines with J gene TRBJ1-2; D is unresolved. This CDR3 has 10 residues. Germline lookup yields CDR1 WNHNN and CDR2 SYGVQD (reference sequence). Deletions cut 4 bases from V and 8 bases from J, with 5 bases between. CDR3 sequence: CASSGNGYTF. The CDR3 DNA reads TGCGCCAGCAGTGGGAACGGCTACACCTTC.

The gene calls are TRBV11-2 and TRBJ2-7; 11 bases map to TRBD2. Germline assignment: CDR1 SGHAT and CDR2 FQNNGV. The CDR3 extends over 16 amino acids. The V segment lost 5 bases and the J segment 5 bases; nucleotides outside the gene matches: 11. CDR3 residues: CASSRAPGLAGNEQYF. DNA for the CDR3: TGTGCCAGCAGCCGCGCACCCGGACTAGCGGGTAACGAGCAGTACTTC.

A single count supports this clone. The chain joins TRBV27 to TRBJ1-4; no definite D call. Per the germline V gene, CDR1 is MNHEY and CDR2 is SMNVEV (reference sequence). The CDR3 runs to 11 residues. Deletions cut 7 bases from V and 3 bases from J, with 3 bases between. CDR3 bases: TGTGCCAGCAAGGCTAATGAAAAACTGTTTTTT. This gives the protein CASKANEKLFF.

This CDR3 is CASSATGRLDYGYTF. The CDR3 DNA reads as TGTGCCAGTAGTGCCACAGGTCGCTTAGACTATGGCTACACCTTC. V gene TRBV19 combines with J gene TRBJ1-2; D possibly corresponds to TRBD1 (5 bases). Deletions cut 5 bases from V and 3 bases from J, with 16 bases between. There are 15 residues in the CDR3. In germline, CDR1 is LNHDA, CDR2 SQIVND (reference sequence).

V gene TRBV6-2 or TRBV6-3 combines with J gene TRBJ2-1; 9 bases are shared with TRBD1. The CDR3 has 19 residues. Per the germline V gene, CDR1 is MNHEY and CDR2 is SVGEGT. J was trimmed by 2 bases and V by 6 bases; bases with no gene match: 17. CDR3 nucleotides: TGTGCCAGCAGCCTACCAACGCTCGGGGGGACAGGGACCTACAATGAGCAGTTCTTC. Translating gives CASSLPTLGGTGTYNEQFF.

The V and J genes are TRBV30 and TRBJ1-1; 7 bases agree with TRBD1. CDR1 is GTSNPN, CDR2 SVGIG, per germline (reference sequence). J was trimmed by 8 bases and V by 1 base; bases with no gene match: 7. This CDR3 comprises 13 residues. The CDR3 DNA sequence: TGTGCCTGGAGTGGTGGGACAGCGGACGAAGCTTTCTTT. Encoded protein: CAWSGGTADEAFF.

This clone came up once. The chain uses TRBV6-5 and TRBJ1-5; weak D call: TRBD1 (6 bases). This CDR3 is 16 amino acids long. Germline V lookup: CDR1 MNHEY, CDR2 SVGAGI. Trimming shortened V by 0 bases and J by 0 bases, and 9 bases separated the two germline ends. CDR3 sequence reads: CASSYSEGDSNQPQHF. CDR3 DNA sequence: TGTGCCAGCAGTTACTCAGAGGGGGATAGCAATCAGCCCCAGCATTTT.

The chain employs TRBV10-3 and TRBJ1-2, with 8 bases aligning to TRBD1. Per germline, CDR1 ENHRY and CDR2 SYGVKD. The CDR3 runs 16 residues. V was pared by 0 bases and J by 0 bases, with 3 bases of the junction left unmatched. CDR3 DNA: TGTGCCATCAGTGAGTCGGGGACAGGCACTAACTATGGCTACACCTTC. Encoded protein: CAISESGTGTNYGYTF.

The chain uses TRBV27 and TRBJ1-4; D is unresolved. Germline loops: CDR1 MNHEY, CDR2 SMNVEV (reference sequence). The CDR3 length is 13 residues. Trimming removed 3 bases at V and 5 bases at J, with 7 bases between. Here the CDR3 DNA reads TGTGCCAGCAGTTTTGGACTCAATGAAAAACTGTTTTTT. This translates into CASSFGLNEKLFF.

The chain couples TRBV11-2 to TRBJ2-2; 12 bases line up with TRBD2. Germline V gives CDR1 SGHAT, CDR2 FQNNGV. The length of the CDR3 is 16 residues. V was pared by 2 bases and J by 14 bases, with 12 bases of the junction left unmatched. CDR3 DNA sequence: TGTGCCAGCAGCTTACTAGCGCCACGACTAGCGGGGGTTCTGTTTTTT. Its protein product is CASSLLAPRLAGVLFF.

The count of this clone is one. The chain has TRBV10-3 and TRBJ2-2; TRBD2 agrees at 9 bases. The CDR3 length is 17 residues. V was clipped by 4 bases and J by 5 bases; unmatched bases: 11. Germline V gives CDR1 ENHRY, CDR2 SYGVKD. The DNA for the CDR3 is TGTGCCATCAGTGGAGTTGCCCTAGCGGGACTTACCGGGGAGCTGTTTTTT. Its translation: CAISGVALAGLTGELFF.

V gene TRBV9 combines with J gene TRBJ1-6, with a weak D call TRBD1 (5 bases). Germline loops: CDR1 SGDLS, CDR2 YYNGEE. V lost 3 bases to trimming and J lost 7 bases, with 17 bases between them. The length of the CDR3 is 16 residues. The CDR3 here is CASSAGTGGLNSPLHF. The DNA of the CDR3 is TGTGCCAGCAGCGCGGGGACGGGAGGGTTGAATTCACCCCTCCACTTT.

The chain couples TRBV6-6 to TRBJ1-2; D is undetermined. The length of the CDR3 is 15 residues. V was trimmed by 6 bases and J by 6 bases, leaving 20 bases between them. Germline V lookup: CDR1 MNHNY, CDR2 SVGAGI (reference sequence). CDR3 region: CASSPSSLGENGYTF. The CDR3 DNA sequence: TGTGCCAGCAGCCCCTCGAGTCTAGGCGAAAATGGCTACACCTTC.

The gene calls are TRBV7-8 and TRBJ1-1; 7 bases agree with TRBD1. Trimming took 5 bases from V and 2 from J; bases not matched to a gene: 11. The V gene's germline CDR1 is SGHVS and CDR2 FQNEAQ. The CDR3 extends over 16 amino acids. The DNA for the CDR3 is TGTGCCAGCAGCCAGTATGTCGGGACAGCAAACACTGAAGCTTTCTTT. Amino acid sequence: CASSQYVGTANTEAFF. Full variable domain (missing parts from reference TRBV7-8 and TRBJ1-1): GAGVSQSPRYKVAKRGQDVALRCDPISGHVSLFWYQQALGQGPEFLTYFQNEAQLDKSGLPSDRFFAERPEGSVSTLKIQRTQQEDSAVYLCASSQYVGTANTEAFFGQGTRLTVV.

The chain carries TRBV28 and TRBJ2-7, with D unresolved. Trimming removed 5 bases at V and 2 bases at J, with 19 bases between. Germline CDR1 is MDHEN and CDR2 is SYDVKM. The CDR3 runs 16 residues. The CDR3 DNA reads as TGTGCCAGCAGTACTTCCGTATTCAGGATTACCTACGAGCAGTACTTC. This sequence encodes CASSTSVFRITYEQYF. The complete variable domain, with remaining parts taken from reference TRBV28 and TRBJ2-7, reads DVKVTQSSRYLVKRTGEKVFLECVQDMDHENMFWYRQDPGLGLRLIYFSYDVKMKEKGDIPEGYSVSREKKERFSLILESASTNQTSMYLCASSTSVFRITYEQYFGPGTRLTVT.

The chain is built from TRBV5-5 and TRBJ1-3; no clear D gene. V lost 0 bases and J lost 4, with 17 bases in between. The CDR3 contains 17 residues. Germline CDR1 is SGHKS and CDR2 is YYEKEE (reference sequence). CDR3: CASSLGGTGLSGNTIYF. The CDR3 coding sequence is TGTGCCAGCAGCTTGGGGGGAACTGGACTCTCGGGAAACACCATATATTTT.

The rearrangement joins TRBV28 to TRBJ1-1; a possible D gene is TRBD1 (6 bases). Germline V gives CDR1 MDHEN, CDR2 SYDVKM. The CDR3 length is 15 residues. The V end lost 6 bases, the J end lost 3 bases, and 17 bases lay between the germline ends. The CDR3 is CASSEAGGSYTEAFF. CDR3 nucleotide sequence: TGTGCCAGCAGCGAAGCGGGGGGCTCTTACACTGAAGCTTTCTTT.

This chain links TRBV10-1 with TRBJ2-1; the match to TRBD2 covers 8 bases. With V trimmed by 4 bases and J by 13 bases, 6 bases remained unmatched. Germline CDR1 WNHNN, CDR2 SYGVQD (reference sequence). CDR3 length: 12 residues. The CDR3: CASSAAGVPQFF. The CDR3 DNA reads TGCGCCAGCAGTGCAGCGGGAGTTCCTCAGTTCTTC.

DNA of the CDR3: TGTGCCAGCCGCATGGGACTAGGGGGTAATGAGCAGTTCTTC. This codes for CASRMGLGGNEQFF. The gene calls are TRBV3-1 (or the pseudogene TRBV3-2) and TRBJ2-1; 8 bases fit TRBD2. Germline V gene data show CDR1 as LGHDT and CDR2 as YNNKEL (reference sequence). The CDR3 extends over 14 amino acids. Trimming removed 8 bases from V and 7 bases from J; junction bases left unmatched: 10.

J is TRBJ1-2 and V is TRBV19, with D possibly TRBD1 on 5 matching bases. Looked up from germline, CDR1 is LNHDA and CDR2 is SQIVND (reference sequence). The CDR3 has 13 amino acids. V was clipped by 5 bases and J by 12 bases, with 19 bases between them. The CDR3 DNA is TGTGCCAGTAGTGCCATAGACAGAACGGGTAACACCTTC. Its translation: CASSAIDRTGNTF.

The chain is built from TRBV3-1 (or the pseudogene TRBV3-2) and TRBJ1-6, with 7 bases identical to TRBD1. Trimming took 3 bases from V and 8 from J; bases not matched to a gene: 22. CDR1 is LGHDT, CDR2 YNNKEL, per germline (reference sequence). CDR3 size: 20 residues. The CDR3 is CASSHDRLTDRVSLDSPLHF. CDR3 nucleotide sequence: TGTGCCAGCAGCCATGATAGACTAACCGACAGGGTTTCGTTGGATTCACCCCTCCACTTT.

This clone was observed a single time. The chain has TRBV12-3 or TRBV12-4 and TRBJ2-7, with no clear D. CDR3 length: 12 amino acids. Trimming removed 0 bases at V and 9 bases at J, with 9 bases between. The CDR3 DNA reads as TGTGCCAGCAGTTTAGCCAGTTTGGTGCAGTACTTC. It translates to CASSLASLVQYF.

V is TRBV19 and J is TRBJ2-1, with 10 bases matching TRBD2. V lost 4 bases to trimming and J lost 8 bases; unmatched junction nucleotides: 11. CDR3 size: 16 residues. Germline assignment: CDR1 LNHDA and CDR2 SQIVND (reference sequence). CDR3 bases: TGTGCCAGTAGTACTACTCCGGGACTAGCGTGGTATGAGCAGTTCTTC. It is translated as CASSTTPGLAWYEQFF.

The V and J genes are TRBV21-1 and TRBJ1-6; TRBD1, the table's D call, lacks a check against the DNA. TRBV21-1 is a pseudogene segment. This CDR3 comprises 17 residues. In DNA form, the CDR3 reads TGTGCCAGCACCCAAAAAGGGGCCCGGTCCTATAATTCACCCCTCCACTTT. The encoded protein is CASTQKGARSYNSPLHF.